The 3 T cell receptor beta chains presented below share a single source sample, sequenced in a study of blood T cells in healthy people across ages. Next came a second PCR, run for about 6 to 12 cycles, which used a sample-barcoded 5' primer along with a J-beta primer mix. TCRdb reprocessed the 5' RACE reads via MiXCR and lists one record per CDR3 protein. The sample records around 870,000 distinct CDR3 sequences, about 30% being singletons. Sequenced sample: blood. The receptor set was obtained from a woman over 75 in good health.

Only one count was recorded for this clonotype. This chain connects TRBV24-1 to TRBJ1-1; weak D call: TRBD1 (5 bases). Germline CDR1 and CDR2: KGHDR and SFDVKD. V shed 1 base and J shed 3 bases, with 11 bases lying between them. The CDR3 runs to 15 residues. The CDR3 sequence is CATSDFRSGHTEAFF. DNA for the CDR3: TGTGCCACCAGTGATTTCAGATCAGGGCACACTGAAGCTTTCTTT.

The chain is built from TRBV12-3 or TRBV12-4 and TRBJ1-5, with D unresolved. This CDR3 comprises 14 residues. Trimming shortened V by 2 bases and J by 3 bases, and 8 bases separated the two germline ends. CDR3 residues: CASSLSTPNQPQHF. DNA for the CDR3: TGTGCCAGCAGTTTAAGTACACCCAATCAGCCCCAGCATTTT.

This clonotype came up many times. This chain links TRBV18 with TRBJ2-1; D is ambiguous. The germline V gene encodes CDR1 KGHSH and CDR2 LQKENI. V shed 0 bases and J shed 7 bases, with 13 bases lying between them. This CDR3 region has 15 residues. DNA of the CDR3: TGTGCCAGCTCACCACCGGGCCAGGCCCTTAATGAGCAGTTCTTC. It yields the protein CASSPPGQALNEQFF.